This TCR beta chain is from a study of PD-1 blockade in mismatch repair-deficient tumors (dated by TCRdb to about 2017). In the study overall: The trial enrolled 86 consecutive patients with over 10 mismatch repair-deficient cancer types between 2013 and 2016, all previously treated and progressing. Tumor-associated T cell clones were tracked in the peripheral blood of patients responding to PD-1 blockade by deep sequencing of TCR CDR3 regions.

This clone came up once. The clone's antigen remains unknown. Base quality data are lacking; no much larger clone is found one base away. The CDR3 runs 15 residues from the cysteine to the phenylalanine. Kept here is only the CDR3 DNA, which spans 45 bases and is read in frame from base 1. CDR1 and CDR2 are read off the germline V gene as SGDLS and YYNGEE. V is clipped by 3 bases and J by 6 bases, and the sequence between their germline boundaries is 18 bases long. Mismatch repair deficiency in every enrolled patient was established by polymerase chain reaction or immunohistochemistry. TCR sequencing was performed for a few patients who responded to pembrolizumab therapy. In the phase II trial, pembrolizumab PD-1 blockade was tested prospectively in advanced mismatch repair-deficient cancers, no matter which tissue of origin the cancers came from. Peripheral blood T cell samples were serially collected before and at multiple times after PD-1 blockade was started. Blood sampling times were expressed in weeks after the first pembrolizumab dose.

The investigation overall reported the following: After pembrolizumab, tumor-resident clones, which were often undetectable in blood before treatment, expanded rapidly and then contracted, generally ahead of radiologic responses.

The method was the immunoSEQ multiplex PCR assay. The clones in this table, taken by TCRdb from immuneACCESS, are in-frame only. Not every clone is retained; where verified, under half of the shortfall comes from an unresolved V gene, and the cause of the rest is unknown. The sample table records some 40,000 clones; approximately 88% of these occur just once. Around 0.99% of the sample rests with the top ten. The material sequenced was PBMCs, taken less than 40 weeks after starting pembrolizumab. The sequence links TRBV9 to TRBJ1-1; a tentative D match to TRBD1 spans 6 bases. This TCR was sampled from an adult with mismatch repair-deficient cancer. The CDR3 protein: CASSGGPGGGAEAFF. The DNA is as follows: TGTGCCAGCAGCGGCGGTCCGGGAGGGGGAGCTGAAGCTTTCTTT.